Listed here is a single T cell receptor (beta chain). Antigen: not known. CMV status came from CD4+ IFNgamma after overnight CMV lysate stimulation. This CDR3 contains 16 residues. Per the germline V gene, CDR1 is SGHRS and CDR2 is YFSETQ. Trimming pared 7 bases from V and 5 bases from J, leaving 22 bases between. These data belong to a study of naive and memory T cell subsets. The beta constant-region primer was an equimolar mix of two oligonucleotides covering TRBC1 and TRBC2. The ligated cDNA underwent four PCR rounds using SP2 and nested alpha and beta constant-region primers. TCRdb analysed the UMI-ligation and nested PCR reads with MiXCR anew, one entry per CDR3 protein. The table shows 120,000 or so distinct CDR3 sequences, with roughly 36% occurring only once. General observations from the study: The power law exponent of TCR abundance differed between naive and memory cells. From naive to CM, EM and EMRA, diversity decreased and Gini increased.

V and J are TRBV5-1 and TRBJ2-1; the D is unclear. Sequencing was performed on central memory CD4+ T cells from blood. This clonotype was obtained from a human donor in good health. CDR3 sequence (DNA): TGCGCCAGCCACCCCCTCCGGGCCAGTTTAAACAATGAGCAGTTCTTC. It is translated as CASHPLRASLNNEQFF.